This T cell receptor (beta chain) was found in a study of cytomegalovirus exposure and HLA in healthy donors. 60 Vbeta and 13 Jbeta primers were used in PCR. Clones were sequenced by immunoSEQ multiplex PCR, and TCRdb holds only the in-frame ones, with some missing. The sample lists fewer than 200,000 clones; about 69% were seen once. The TCR sequence derives from a human donor in good health. The sequenced material came from PBMCs.

CDR3 amino acids: CSAFWSGASYEQFF. In DNA, the CDR3 is TGCAGCGCCTTCTGGAGCGGGGCTTCGTATGAGCAGTTCTTC. The chain recombines TRBV29-1 with TRBJ2-1; 7 bases align to TRBD2. The V segment lost 7 bases and the J segment 8 bases; nucleotides outside the gene matches: 14. This CDR3 has 14 amino acids. Germline CDR1 and CDR2: SQVTM and ANQGSEA.